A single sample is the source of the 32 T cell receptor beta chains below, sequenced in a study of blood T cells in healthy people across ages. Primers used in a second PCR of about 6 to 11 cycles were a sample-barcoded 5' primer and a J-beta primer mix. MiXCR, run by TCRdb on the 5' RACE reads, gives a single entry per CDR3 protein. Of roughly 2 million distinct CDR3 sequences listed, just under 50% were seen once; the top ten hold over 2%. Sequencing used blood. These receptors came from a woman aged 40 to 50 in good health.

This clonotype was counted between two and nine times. CDR3 protein: CASKAGYSYEQYF. The CDR3 coding sequence is TGTGCCAGCAAGGCCGGCTACTCCTACGAGCAGTACTTC. The gene calls are TRBV28 and TRBJ2-7; D not certain. Germline CDR1 reads MDHEN; CDR2 reads SYDVKM. CDR3 length: 13 residues. V lost 7 bases and J lost 0, with 10 bases in between.

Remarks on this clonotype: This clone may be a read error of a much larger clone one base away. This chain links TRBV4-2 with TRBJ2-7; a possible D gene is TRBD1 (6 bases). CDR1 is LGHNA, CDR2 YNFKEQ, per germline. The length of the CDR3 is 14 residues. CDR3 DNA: TGTGCCATCAGCCTCGGACAGCGTACCTACGAGCAGTACTTC. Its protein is CAISLGQRTYEQYF.

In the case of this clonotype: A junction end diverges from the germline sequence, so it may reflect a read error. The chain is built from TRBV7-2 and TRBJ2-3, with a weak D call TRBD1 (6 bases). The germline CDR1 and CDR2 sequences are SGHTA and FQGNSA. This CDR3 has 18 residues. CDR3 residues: CVSSQPPYRDPSTDTQYF. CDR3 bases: TGTGTCAGCAGCCAACCCCCCTACAGGGACCCAAGCACAGATACGCAGTATTTT. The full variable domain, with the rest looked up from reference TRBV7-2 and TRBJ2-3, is GAGVSQSPSNKVTEKGKDVELRCDPISGHTALYWYRQSLGQGLEFLIYFQGNSAPDKSGLPSDRFSAERTGGSVSTLTIQRTQQEDSAVYLCVSSQPPYRDPSTDTQYFGPGTRLTVL.

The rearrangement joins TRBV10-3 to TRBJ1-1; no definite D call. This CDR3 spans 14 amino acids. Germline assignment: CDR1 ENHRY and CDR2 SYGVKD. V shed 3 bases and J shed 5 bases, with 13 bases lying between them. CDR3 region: CAISDVDEVTEAFF. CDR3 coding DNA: TGTGCCATCAGTGATGTGGATGAGGTAACTGAAGCTTTCTTT.

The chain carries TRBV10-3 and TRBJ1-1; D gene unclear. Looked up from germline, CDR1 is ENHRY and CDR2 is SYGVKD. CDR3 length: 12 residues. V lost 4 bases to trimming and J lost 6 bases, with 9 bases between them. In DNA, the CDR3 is TGTGCCATCAGTGGCGGATTCCCTGAAGCTTTCTTT. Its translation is CAISGGFPEAFF.

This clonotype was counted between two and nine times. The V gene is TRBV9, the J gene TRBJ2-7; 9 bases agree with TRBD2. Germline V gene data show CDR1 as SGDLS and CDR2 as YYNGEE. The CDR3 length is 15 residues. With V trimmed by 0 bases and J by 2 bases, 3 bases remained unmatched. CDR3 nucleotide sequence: TGTGCCAGCAGCGTAGCTACTAGCGGGCCCTACGAGCAGTACTTC. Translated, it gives CASSVATSGPYEQYF. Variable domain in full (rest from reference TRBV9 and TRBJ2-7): DSGVTQTPKHLITATGQRVTLRCSPRSGDLSVYWYQQSLDQGLQFLIQYYNGEERAKGNILERFSAQQFPDLHSELNLSSLELGDSALYFCASSVATSGPYEQYFGPGTRLTVT.

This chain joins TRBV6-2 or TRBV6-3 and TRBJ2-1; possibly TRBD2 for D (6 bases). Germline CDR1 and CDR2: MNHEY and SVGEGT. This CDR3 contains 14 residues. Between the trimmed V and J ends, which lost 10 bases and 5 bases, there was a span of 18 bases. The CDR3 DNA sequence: TGTGCCACCCTGGAGGGAGTAGCGAACAATGAGCAGTTCTTC. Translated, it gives CATLEGVANNEQFF.

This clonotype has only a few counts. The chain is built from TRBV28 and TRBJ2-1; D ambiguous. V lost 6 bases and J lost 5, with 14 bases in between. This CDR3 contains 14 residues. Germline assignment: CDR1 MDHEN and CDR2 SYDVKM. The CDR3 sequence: CASSGFRWDNEQFF. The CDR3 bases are TGTGCCAGCAGCGGTTTCCGCTGGGACAATGAGCAGTTCTTC.

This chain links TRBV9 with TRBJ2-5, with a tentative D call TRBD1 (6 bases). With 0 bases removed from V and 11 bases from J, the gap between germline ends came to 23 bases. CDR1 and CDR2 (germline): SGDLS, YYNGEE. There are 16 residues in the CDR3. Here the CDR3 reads CASSVGGGPTYNEQYF. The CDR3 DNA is TGTGCCAGCAGCGTAGGAGGGGGACCAACCTACAATGAGCAGTACTTC.

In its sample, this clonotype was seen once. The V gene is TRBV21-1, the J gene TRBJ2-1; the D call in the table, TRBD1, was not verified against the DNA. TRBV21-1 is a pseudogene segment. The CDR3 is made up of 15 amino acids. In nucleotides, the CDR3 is TGTGCCAGCAACCCCACAGGGGATGGCTACAATGAGCAGTTCTTC. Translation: CASNPTGDGYNEQFF.

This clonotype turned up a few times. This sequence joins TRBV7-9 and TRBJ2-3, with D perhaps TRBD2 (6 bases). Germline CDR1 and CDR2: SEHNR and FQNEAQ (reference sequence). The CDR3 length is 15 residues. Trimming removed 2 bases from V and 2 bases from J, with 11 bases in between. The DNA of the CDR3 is TGTGCCAGCAGCTTATGGCGGGGACTCACAGATACGCAGTATTTT. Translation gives CASSLWRGLTDTQYF. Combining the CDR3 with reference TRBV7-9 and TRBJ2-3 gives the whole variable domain DTGVSQNPRHKITKRGQNVTFRCDPISEHNRLYWYRQTLGQGPEFLTYFQNEAQLEKSRLLSDRFSAERPKGSFSTLEIQRTEQGDSAMYLCASSLWRGLTDTQYFGPGTRLTVL.

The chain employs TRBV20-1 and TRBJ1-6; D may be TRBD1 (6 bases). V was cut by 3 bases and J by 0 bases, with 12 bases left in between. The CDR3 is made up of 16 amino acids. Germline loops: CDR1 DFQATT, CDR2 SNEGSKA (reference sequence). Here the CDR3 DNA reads TGCAGTGCTAGCAGGGGCCTCAGCTCCTATAATTCACCCCTCCACTTT. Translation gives CSASRGLSSYNSPLHF.

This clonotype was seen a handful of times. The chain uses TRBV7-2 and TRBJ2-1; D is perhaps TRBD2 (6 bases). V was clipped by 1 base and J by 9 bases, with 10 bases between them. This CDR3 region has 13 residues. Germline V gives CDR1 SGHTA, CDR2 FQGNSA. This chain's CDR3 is CASSLVRESEQFF. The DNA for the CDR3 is TGTGCCAGCAGCTTAGTCCGGGAGAGTGAGCAGTTCTTC.

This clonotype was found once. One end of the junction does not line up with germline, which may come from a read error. The CDR3: CASSLAGGVPYGYTF. DNA of the CDR3: TGTGCCAGCAGTCTAGCAGGGGGTGTACCCTATGGCTACACCTTC. This rearrangement joins TRBV12-3 or TRBV12-4 to TRBJ1-2; 7 bases are a match to TRBD1. This CDR3 has 15 amino acids.

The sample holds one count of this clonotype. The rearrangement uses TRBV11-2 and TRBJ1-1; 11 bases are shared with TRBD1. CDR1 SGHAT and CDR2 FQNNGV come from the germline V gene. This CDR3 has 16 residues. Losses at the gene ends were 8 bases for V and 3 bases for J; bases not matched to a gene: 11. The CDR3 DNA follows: TGTGCCAGCCGGTCCCGGGACAGGGGGTCGGACACTGAAGCTTTCTTT. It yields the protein CASRSRDRGSDTEAFF.

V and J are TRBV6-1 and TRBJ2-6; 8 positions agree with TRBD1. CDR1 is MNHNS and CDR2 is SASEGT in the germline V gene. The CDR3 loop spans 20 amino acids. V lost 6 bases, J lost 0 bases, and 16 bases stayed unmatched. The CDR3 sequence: CASSPIAGQGASSGANVLTF. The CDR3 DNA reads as TGTGCCAGCAGCCCAATTGCCGGACAGGGCGCCAGCTCTGGGGCCAACGTCCTGACTTTC.

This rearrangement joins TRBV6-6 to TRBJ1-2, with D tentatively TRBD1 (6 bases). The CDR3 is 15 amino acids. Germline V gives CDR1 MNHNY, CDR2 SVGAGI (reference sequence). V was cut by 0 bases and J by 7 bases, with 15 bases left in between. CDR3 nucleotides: TGTGCCAGCAGTTACTCCGAGGGGGTACCGCGTGGCTACACCTTC. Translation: CASSYSEGVPRGYTF.

CDR3 DNA sequence: TGCAGTGCTGGGGTGGCAGGCGGCAATCAGCCCCAGCATTTT. It is translated as CSAGVAGGNQPQHF. The J gene is TRBJ1-5, the V gene TRBV20-1; D not resolved. Trimming stripped 5 bases from V and 2 bases from J, with 13 bases between. The V gene's germline CDR1 is DFQATT and CDR2 SNEGSKA (reference sequence). The CDR3 length is 14 residues.

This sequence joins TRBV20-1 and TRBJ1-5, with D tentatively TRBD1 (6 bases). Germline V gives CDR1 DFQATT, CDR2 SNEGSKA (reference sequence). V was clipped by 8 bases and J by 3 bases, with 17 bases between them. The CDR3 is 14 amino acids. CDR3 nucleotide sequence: TGCAGTTTCCCGGTGGGGGGCCTCAATCAGCCCCAGCATTTT. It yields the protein CSFPVGGLNQPQHF.

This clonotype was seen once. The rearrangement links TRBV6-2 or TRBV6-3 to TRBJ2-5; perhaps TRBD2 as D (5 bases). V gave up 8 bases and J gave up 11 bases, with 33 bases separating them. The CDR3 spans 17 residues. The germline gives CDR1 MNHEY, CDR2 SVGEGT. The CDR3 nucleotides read TGTGCCAGCGAATCGACTCCCGAGCGGACCCGGATCGACGGGCAGTACTTC. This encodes CASESTPERTRIDGQYF.

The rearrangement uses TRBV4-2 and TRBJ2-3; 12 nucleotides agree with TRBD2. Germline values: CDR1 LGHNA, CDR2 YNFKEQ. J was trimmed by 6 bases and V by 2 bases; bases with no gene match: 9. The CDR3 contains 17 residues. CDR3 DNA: TGTGCCAGCAGCCAAACCTCTAGCGGGGGGGCGGTGGATACGCAGTATTTT. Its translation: CASSQTSSGGAVDTQYF.

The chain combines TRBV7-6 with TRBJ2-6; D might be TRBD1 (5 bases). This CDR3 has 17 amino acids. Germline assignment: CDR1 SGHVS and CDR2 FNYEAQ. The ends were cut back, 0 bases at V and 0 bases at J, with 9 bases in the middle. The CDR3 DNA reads TGTGCCAGCAGCTTAGCTCGACAGACCTCTGGGGCCAACGTCCTGACTTTC. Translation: CASSLARQTSGANVLTF.

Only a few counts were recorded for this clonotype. In DNA, the CDR3 is TGTGCCAGCAGCTTAGCGGCTCTTACCGGGGGGGCTAGGGAGACCCAGTACTTC. It specifies CASSLAALTGGARETQYF. This rearrangement joins TRBV7-6 to TRBJ2-5, with 8 bases matching TRBD2. This CDR3 comprises 18 residues. Germline V gene sequence: CDR1 SGHVS, CDR2 FNYEAQ. V lost 0 bases and J lost 5; bases outside the gene matches: 14. Full variable domain (missing parts from reference TRBV7-6 and TRBJ2-5): GAGVSQSPRYKVTKRGQDVALRCDPISGHVSLYWYRQALGQGPEFLTYFNYEAQQDKSGLPNDRFSAERPEGSISTLTIQRTEQRDSAMYRCASSLAALTGGARETQYFGPGTRLLVL.

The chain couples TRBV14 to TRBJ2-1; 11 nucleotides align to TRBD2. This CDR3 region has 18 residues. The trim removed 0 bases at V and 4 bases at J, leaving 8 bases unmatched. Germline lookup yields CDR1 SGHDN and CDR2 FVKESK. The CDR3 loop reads CASSQDRRTSGYYNEQFF. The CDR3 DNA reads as TGTGCCAGCAGCCAAGATCGCCGGACTAGCGGGTATTACAATGAGCAGTTCTTC.

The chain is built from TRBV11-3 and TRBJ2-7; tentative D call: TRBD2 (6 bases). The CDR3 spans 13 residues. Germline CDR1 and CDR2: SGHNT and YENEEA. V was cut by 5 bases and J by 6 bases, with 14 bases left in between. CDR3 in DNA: TGTGCCAGCAGCATTACGGAGGGTGCCGAGCAGTACTTC. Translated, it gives CASSITEGAEQYF.

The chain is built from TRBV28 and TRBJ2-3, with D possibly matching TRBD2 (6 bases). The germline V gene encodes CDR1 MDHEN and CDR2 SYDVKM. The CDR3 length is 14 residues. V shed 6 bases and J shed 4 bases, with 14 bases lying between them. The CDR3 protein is CASRGLPSADTQYF. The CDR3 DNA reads TGTGCCAGCAGGGGACTCCCGAGCGCAGATACGCAGTATTTT.

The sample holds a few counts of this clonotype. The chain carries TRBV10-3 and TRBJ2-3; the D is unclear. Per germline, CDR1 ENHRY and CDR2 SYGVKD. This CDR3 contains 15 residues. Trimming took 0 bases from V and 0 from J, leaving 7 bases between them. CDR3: CAISESKDSTDTQYF. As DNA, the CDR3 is TGTGCCATCAGTGAGTCGAAGGACAGCACAGATACGCAGTATTTT.

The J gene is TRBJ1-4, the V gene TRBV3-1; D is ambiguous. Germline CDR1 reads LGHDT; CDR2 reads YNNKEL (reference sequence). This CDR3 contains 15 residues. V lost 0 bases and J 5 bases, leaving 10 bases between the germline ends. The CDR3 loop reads CASSQDMGRNEKLFF. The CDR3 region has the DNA TGTGCCAGCAGCCAAGATATGGGGAGGAATGAAAAACTGTTTTTT.

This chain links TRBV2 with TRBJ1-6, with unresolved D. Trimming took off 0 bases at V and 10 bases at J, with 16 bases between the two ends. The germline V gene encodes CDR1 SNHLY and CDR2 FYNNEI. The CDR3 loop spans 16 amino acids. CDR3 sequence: CASSEAGLSSHSPLHF. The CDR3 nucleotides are TGTGCCAGCAGTGAAGCAGGACTGAGCTCGCACTCACCCCTCCACTTT.

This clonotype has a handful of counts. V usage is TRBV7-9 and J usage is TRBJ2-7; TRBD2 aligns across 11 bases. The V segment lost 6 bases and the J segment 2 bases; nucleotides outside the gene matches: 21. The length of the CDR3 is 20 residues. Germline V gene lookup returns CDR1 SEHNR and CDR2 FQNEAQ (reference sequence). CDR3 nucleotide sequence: TGTGCCAGCAGTCCCAGTGTCACGGGACTAGCGGTGGGGGCGGCCTACGAGCAGTACTTC. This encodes CASSPSVTGLAVGAAYEQYF.

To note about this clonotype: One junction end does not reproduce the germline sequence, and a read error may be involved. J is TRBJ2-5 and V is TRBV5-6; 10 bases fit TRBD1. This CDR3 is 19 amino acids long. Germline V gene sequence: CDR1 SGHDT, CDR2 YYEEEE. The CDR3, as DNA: TGTGCCAGCAGCTTAGATAAACGGGGACAGGGGTCCGTACAAGAGGCCCAGTACTTC. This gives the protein CASSLDKRGQGSVQEAQYF.

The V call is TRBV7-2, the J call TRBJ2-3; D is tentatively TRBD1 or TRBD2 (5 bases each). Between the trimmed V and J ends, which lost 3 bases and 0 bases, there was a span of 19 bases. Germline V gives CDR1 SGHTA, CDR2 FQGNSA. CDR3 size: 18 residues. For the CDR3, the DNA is TGTGCCAGCAGCTTCTCGGGACCAACGTCTTCTAGCACAGATACGCAGTATTTT. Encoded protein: CASSFSGPTSSSTDTQYF.